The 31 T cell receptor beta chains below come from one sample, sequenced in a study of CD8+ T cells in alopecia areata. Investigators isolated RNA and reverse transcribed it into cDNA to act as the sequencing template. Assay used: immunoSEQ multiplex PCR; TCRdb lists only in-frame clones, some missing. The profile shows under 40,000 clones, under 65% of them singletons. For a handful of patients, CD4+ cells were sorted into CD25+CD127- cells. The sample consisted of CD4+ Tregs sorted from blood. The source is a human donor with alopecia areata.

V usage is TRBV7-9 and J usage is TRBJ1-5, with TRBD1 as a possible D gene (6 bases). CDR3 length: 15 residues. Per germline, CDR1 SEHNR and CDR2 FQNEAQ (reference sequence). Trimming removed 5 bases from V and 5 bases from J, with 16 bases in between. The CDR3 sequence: CASSKDRGRHQPQHF. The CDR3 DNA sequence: TGTGCCAGCAGCAAGGACAGAGGAAGGCATCAGCCCCAGCATTTT.

CDR3 in DNA: TGTGCCAGCTCGCCAAGGGCCTCGTATAGCAATCAGCCCCAGCATTTT. As protein: CASSPRASYSNQPQHF. The chain combines TRBV18 with TRBJ1-5; no clear D gene. From germline, CDR1 is KGHSH and CDR2 LQKENI. Trimming took off 6 bases at V and 0 bases at J, with 15 bases between the two ends. This CDR3 comprises 16 residues.

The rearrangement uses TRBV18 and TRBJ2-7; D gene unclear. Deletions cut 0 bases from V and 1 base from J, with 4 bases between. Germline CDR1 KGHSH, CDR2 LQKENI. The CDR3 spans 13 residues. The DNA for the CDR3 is TGTGCCAGCTCACCACCCGGGTCCTACGAGCAGTACTTC. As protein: CASSPPGSYEQYF. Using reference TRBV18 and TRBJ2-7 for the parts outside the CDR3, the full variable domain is NAGVMQNPRHLVRRRGQEARLRCSPMKGHSHVYWYRQLPEEGLKFMVYLQKENIIDESGMPKERFSAEFPKEGPSILRIQQVVRGDSAAYFCASSPPGSYEQYFGPGTRLTVT.

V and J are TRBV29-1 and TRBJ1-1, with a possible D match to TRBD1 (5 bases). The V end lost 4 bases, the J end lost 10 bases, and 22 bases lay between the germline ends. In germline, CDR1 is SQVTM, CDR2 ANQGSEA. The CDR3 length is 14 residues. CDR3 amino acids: CSVGRGLLSIGAFF. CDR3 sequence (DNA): TGCAGCGTTGGTAGGGGTTTGTTGTCCATAGGAGCTTTCTTT.

CDR3 loop: CASSLAGLSYNEQFF. The CDR3 bases are TGTGCCAGCAGCTTAGCGGGGCTTTCCTACAATGAGCAGTTCTTC. The rearrangement joins TRBV7-8 to TRBJ2-1; possible D gene TRBD1, 5 bases. This CDR3 contains 15 residues. CDR1 SGHVS and CDR2 FQNEAQ come from the germline V gene. Deletions cut 0 bases from V and 1 base from J, with 7 bases between.

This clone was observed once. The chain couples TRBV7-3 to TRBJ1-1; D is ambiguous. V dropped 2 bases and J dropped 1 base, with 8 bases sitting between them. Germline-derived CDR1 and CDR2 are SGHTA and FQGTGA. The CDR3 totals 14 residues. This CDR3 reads CASSLGGRNTEAFF. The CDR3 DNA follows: TGTGCCAGCAGCTTAGGTGGAAGGAACACTGAAGCTTTCTTT. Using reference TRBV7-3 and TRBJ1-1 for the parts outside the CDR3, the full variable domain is GAGVSQTPSNKVTEKGKYVELRCDPISGHTALYWYRQSLGQGPEFLIYFQGTGAADDSGLPNDRFFAVRPEGSVSTLKIQRTERGDSAVYLCASSLGGRNTEAFFGQGTRLTVV.

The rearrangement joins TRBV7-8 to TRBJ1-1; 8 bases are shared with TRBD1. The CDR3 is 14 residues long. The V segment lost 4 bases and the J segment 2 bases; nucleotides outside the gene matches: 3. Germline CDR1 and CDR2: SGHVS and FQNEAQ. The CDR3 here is CASSSQGANTEAFF. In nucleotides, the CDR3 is TGTGCCAGCAGCTCGCAGGGGGCTAACACTGAAGCTTTCTTT.

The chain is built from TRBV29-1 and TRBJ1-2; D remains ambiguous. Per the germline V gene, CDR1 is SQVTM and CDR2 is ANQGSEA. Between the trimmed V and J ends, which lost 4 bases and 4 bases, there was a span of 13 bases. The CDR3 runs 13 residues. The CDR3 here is CSVGAGLSYGYTF. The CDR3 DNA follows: TGCAGCGTTGGAGCAGGCCTGAGCTATGGCTACACCTTC.

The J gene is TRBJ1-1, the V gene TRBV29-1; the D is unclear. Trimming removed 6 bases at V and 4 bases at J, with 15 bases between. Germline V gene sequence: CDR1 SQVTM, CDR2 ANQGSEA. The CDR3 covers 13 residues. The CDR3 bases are TGCAGCGTGGGTGGGGTGTTGGGCACTGAAGCTTTCTTT. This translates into CSVGGVLGTEAFF.

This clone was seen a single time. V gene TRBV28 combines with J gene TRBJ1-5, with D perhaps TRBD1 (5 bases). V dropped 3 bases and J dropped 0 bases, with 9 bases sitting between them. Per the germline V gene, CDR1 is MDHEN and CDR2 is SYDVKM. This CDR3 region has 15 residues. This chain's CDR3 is CASSLVDSSNQPQHF. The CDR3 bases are TGTGCCAGCAGTTTGGTCGACAGTAGCAATCAGCCCCAGCATTTT.

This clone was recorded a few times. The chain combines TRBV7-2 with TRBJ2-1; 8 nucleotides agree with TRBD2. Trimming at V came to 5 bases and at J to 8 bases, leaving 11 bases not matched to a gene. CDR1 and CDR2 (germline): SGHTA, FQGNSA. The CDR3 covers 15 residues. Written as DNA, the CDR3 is TGTGCCAGCAGCCGTGCCGGGACTAGAGGGTATGAGCAGTTCTTC. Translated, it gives CASSRAGTRGYEQFF.

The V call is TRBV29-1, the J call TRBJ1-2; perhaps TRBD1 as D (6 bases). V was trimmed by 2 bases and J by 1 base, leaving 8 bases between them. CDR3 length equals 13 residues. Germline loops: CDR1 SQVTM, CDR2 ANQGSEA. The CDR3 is CSVERGINYGYTF. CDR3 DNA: TGCAGCGTTGAAAGGGGGATTAACTATGGCTACACCTTC.

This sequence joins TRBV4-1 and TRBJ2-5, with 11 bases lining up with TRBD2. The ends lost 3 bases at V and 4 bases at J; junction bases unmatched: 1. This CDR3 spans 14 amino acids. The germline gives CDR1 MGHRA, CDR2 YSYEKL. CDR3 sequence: CASSHGTSGETQYF. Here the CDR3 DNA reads TGCGCCAGCAGCCACGGGACTAGCGGAGAGACCCAGTACTTC.

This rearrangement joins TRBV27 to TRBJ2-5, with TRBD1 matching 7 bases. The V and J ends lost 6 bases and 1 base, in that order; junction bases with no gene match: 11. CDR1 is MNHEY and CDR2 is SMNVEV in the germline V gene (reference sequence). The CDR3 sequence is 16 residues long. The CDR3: CASRPRGTKPQETQYF. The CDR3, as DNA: TGTGCCAGCAGGCCCAGGGGGACAAAGCCCCAAGAGACCCAGTACTTC.

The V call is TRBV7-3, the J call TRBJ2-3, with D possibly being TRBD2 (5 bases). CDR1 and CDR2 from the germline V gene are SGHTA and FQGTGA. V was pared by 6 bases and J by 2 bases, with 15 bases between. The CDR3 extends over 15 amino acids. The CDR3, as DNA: TGTGCCAGCAGTTCTAGACCGGGAAACACAGATACGCAGTATTTT. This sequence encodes CASSSRPGNTDTQYF.

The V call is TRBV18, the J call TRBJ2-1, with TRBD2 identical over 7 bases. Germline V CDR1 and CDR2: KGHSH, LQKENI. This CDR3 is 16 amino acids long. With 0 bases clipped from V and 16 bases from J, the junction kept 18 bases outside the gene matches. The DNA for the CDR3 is TGTGCCAGCTCACCACCCCTCTCCGGGTCGAGGGGAGGGGAATTCTTC. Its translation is CASSPPLSGSRGGEFF.

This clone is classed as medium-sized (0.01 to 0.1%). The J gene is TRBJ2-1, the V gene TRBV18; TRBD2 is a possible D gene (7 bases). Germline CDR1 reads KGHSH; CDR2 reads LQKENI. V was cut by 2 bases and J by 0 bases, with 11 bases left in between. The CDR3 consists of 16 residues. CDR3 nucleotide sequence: TGTGCCAGCTCACCATTTGCGGGGGCCTCCTACAATGAGCAGTTCTTC. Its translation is CASSPFAGASYNEQFF.

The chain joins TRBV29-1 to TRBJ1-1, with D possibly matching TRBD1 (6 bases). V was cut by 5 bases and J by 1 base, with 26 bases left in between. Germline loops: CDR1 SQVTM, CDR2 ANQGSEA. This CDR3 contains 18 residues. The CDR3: CSVFGTGGGVLENTEAFF. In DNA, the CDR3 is TGCAGCGTTTTTGGGACGGGGGGCGGGGTATTAGAGAACACTGAAGCTTTCTTT.

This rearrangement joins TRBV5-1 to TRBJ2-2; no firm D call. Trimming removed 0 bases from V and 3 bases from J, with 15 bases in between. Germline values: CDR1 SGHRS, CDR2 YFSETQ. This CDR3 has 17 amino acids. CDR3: CASSLEPGPTDTGELFF. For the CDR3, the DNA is TGCGCCAGCAGCTTGGAGCCAGGACCGACGGACACCGGGGAGCTGTTTTTT. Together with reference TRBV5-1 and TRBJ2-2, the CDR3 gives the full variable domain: KAGVTQTPRYLIKTRGQQVTLSCSPISGHRSVSWYQQTPGQGLQFLFEYFSETQRNKGNFPGRFSGRQFSNSRSEMNVSTLELGDSALYLCASSLEPGPTDTGELFFGEGSRLTVL.

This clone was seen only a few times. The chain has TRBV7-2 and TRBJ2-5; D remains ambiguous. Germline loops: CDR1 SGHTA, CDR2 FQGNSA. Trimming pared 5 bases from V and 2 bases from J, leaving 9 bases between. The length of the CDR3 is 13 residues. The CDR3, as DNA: TGTGCCAGCAGCCCCGGCGTGCAAGAGACCCAGTACTTC. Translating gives CASSPGVQETQYF.

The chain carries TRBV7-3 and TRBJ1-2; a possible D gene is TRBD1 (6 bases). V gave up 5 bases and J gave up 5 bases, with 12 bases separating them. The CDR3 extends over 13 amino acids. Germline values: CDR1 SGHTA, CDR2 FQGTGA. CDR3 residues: CASSPQGGYGYTF. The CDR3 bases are TGTGCCAGCAGCCCCCAAGGGGGATATGGCTACACCTTC.

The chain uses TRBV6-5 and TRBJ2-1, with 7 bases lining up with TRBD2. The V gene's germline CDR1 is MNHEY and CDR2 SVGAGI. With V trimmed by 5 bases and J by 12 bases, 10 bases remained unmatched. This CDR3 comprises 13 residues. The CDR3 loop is CASSRSPTSPQFF. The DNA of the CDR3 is TGTGCCAGCAGTCGCTCTCCGACTAGCCCGCAGTTCTTC.

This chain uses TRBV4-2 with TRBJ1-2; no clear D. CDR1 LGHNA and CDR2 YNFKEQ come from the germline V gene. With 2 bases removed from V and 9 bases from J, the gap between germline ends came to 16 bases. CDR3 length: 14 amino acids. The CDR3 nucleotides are TGTGCCAGCAGCCAAAAGGACCCGATTCTTCGCTACACCTTC. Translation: CASSQKDPILRYTF.

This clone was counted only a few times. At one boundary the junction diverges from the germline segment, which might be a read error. This chain's CDR3 is CASGLTSSDEQYF. The CDR3, as DNA: TGTGCTAGTGGTTTGACCAGCTCCGACGAGCAGTACTTC. This chain connects TRBV12-5 to TRBJ2-7, with D unclear. The CDR3 has 13 amino acids. Looked up from germline, CDR1 is LGHNT and CDR2 is FRNRAP.

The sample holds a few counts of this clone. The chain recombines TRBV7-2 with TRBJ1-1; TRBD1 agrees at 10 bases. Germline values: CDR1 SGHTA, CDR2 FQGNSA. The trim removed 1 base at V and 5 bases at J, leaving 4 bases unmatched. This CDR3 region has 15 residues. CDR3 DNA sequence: TGTGCCAGCAGCTTAGTCGGACAGGGGGGAACTGAAGCTTTCTTT. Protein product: CASSLVGQGGTEAFF.

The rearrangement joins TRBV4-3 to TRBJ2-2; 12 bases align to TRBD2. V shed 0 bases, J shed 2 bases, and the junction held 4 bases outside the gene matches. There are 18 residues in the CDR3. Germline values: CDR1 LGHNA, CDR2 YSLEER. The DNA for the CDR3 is TGCGCCAGCAGCCAAGAGGCTAGCGGGGGGGTTAACACCGGGGAGCTGTTTTTT. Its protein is CASSQEASGGVNTGELFF.

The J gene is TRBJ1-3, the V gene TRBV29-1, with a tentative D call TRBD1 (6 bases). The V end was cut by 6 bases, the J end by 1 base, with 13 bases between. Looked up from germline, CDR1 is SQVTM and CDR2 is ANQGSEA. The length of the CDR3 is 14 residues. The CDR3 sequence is CSVGFRGSGNTIYF. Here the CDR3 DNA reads TGCAGCGTCGGATTCAGGGGTTCTGGAAACACCATATATTTT. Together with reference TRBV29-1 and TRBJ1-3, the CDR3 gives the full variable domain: SAVISQKPSRDICQRGTSLTIQCQVDSQVTMMFWYRQQPGQSLTLIATANQGSEATYESGFVIDKFPISRPNLTFSTLTVSNMSPEDSSIYLCSVGFRGSGNTIYFGEGSWLTVV.

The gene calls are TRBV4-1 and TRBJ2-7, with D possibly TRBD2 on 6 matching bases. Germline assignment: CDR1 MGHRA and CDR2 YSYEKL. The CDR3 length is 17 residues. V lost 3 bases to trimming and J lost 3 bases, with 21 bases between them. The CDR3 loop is CASSQYEGWTNVYEQYF. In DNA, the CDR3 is TGCGCCAGCAGCCAGTATGAAGGATGGACTAACGTCTACGAGCAGTACTTC.

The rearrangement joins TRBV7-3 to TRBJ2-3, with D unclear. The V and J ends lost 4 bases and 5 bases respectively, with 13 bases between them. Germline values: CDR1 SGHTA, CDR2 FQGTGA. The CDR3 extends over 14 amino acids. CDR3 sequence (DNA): TGTGCCAGCAGCTCTCTACCTCGGGTAGATACGCAGTATTTT. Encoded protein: CASSSLPRVDTQYF.

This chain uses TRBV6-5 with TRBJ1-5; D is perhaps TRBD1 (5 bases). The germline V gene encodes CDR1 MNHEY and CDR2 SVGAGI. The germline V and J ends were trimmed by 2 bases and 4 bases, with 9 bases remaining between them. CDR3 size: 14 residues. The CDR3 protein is CASSYMGPNQPQHF. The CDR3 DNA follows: TGTGCCAGCAGTTACATGGGACCAAATCAGCCCCAGCATTTT.

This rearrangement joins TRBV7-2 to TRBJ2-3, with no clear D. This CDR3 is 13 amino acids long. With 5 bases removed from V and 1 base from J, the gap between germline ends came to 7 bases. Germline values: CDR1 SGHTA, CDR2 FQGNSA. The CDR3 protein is CASSGRRTDTQYF. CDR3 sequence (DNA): TGTGCCAGCAGCGGACGGCGCACAGATACGCAGTATTTT.